These 8 T cell receptor beta chains were all obtained from the same sample, sequenced in a study of blood T cell repertoires in COVID-19. Sequencing was performed with immunoSEQ multiplex PCR; in TCRdb, only in-frame clones are kept and a portion is missing. The table has about 95,000 clones, roughly 79% seen once; the top ten hold around 4.7%. Sequences were obtained from peripheral blood. The origin of the receptors is a man aged 80 or over with COVID-19, enrolled during active disease.

The V gene is TRBV19, the J gene TRBJ2-5; TRBD2 aligns across 14 bases. This CDR3 spans 16 amino acids. With V trimmed by 1 base and J by 2 bases, 0 bases remained unmatched. In germline, CDR1 is LNHDA, CDR2 SQIVND (reference sequence). The CDR3 is CASSIGTSGGQETQYF. The CDR3 DNA reads as TGTGCCAGTAGTATAGGGACTAGCGGGGGGCAAGAGACCCAGTACTTC.

The CDR3 is CASSFGTDYEQYF. CDR3 nucleotides: TGTGCCAGCAGCTTTGGGACAGACTACGAGCAGTACTTC. V gene TRBV7-8 combines with J gene TRBJ2-7, with 7 nucleotides matching TRBD1. Losses at the gene ends were 3 bases for V and 3 bases for J; bases not matched to a gene: 2. Looked up from germline, CDR1 is SGHVS and CDR2 is FQNEAQ. CDR3 size: 13 residues.

The gene calls are TRBV30 and TRBJ1-2; 7 bases map to TRBD1. This CDR3 has 14 amino acids. Germline trimming cut 0 bases from V and 7 bases from J; bases unmatched to any gene: 8. Germline V gene data show CDR1 as GTSNPN and CDR2 as SVGIG (reference sequence). The CDR3 is CAWSVEGALSGYTF. The CDR3 DNA sequence: TGTGCCTGGAGTGTAGAGGGGGCGTTATCTGGCTACACCTTC.

This chain uses TRBV7-2 with TRBJ2-7, with TRBD1 matching over 10 bases. With 2 bases clipped from V and 6 bases from J, the junction kept 1 base outside the gene matches. In germline, CDR1 is SGHTA, CDR2 FQGNSA. The CDR3 is 13 residues long. The CDR3 is CASSLRDRGEQYF. CDR3 bases: TGTGCCAGCAGCTTACGGGACAGGGGCGAGCAGTACTTC. The whole variable domain, remainder taken from reference TRBV7-2 and TRBJ2-7, is GAGVSQSPSNKVTEKGKDVELRCDPISGHTALYWYRQSLGQGLEFLIYFQGNSAPDKSGLPSDRFSAERTGGSVSTLTIQRTQQEDSAVYLCASSLRDRGEQYFGPGTRLTVT.

The V and J genes are TRBV18 and TRBJ2-7, with 8 bases fitting TRBD2. Trimming took 3 bases from V and 7 from J; bases not matched to a gene: 8. The CDR3 length is 14 residues. CDR1 and CDR2 from the germline V gene are KGHSH and LQKENI. CDR3 sequence reads: CASSPRTSTGEQYF. CDR3 bases: TGTGCCAGCTCACCTCGGACTAGCACGGGGGAGCAGTACTTC.

This chain links TRBV5-4 with TRBJ1-1; no reliable D call. V was trimmed by 0 bases and J by 6 bases, leaving 15 bases between them. Germline V gene data show CDR1 as SGHNT and CDR2 as YYREEE (reference sequence). This CDR3 has 15 amino acids. CDR3 bases: TGTGCCAGCAGCTTGGGGTCCGGGGTCGGGGCTGAAGCTTTCTTT. Its translation is CASSLGSGVGAEAFF.

The chain joins TRBV7-8 to TRBJ2-7; TRBD1 agrees at 8 bases. In germline, CDR1 is SGHVS, CDR2 FQNEAQ. V gave up 2 bases and J gave up 7 bases; unmatched junction bases: 7. The length of the CDR3 is 14 residues. The CDR3 spells CASSLSPDRAEQYF. CDR3 in DNA: TGTGCCAGCAGCTTATCCCCGGACAGGGCAGAGCAGTACTTC.

This sequence joins TRBV5-1 and TRBJ2-1, with 7 bases aligning to TRBD1. This CDR3 contains 12 residues. The trim removed 3 bases at V and 12 bases at J, leaving 6 bases unmatched. Germline V gives CDR1 SGHRS, CDR2 YFSETQ. DNA of the CDR3: TGCGCCAGCAGCTCAGAAAACAGGGGGCAGTTCTTC. Translated: CASSSENRGQFF.